This entry lists 32 T cell receptor beta chains sequenced from one sample in a study of Tregs in tolerant kidney transplant recipients (dated by TCRdb to about 2019). The library was made by the immunoSEQ multiplex PCR assay. TCRdb's version of the immuneACCESS table is confined to in-frame rearrangements and falls short of the full clone set. An unresolved V gene accounts for under half of the shortfall where checked; the remainder is of unknown origin. Within this sample are about 73,000 clones, with 95% to 98% of them counted one time only. 0.56% of the sample belongs to the ten largest clones. The time point label on this specimen signifies: blood sample drawn before combined kidney and bone marrow transplant. Sequencing was performed on CD4+ T cells from blood, taken before the transplant. The source of these receptors is a human donor who received a combined kidney and bone marrow transplant.

The chain couples TRBV5-1 to TRBJ2-1, with D possibly TRBD1 on 5 matching bases. CDR1 and CDR2 from the germline V gene are SGHRS and YFSETQ. The CDR3 is 15 residues long. Trimming shortened V by 0 bases and J by 6 bases, and 13 bases separated the two germline ends. CDR3 bases: TGCGCCAGCAGCTTGGCTGGGCCAGGGATCAATGAGCAGTTCTTC. Translating it yields CASSLAGPGINEQFF.

The V call is TRBV21-1, the J call TRBJ1-3. TRBV21-1 corresponds to a pseudogene. This CDR3 spans 17 amino acids. The CDR3 DNA follows: TGTGCCAGCAGCAAAGCCCGAGGGAGAAGTTCTGGAAACACCATATATTTT. Its translation: CASSKARGRSSGNTIYF.

For the CDR3, the DNA is TGCGCCAGCAGCTTGGACAGGAGCTCCTATAATTCACCCCTCCACTTT. Translation: CASSLDRSSYNSPLHF. The chain recombines TRBV5-1 with TRBJ1-6; tentatively, D is TRBD1 (5 bases). CDR3 length: 16 residues. V lost 0 bases and J 0 bases, leaving 7 bases between the germline ends. Germline lookup yields CDR1 SGHRS and CDR2 YFSETQ.

The chain recombines TRBV5-4 with TRBJ2-3; D might be TRBD1 (6 bases). Trimming took 4 bases from V and 3 from J, leaving 21 bases between them. Germline CDR1 and CDR2: SGHNT and YYREEE (reference sequence). The CDR3 length is 17 residues. This CDR3 reads CASSPTPRQVWTDTQYF. The CDR3, as DNA: TGTGCCAGCAGCCCCACACCCCGACAGGTCTGGACAGATACGCAGTATTTT.

The chain has TRBV5-5 and TRBJ2-3; TRBD2 matches at 11 bases. V was pared by 4 bases and J by 0 bases, with 4 bases of the junction left unmatched. CDR1 and CDR2 (germline): SGHKS, YYEKEE (reference sequence). The CDR3 runs 16 residues. Here the CDR3 reads CASSVGLAESTDTQYF. The CDR3 DNA reads as TGTGCCAGCAGCGTGGGACTAGCGGAGAGCACAGATACGCAGTATTTT.

The gene calls are TRBV28 and TRBJ1-2; 8 positions match TRBD1. Germline V gives CDR1 MDHEN, CDR2 SYDVKM. The ends lost 4 bases at V and 10 bases at J; junction bases unmatched: 11. The CDR3 is 14 amino acids. CDR3 nucleotides: TGTGCCAGCAGTTCCCGGACAGGGTTGTCCTTCTACACCTTC. Protein sequence: CASSSRTGLSFYTF.

V is TRBV19 and J is TRBJ2-1; 10 nucleotides align to TRBD1. The trim removed 10 bases at V and 8 bases at J, leaving 11 bases unmatched. The CDR3 is 14 residues long. Germline lookup yields CDR1 LNHDA and CDR2 SQIVND (reference sequence). CDR3 amino acids: CATRRDRGFHEQFF. The DNA of the CDR3 is TGTGCCACCCGACGGGACAGGGGATTTCATGAGCAGTTCTTC.

This chain uses TRBV5-4 with TRBJ1-2; possibly TRBD1 for D (5 bases). Germline V CDR1 and CDR2: SGHNT, YYREEE (reference sequence). CDR3 length equals 16 residues. Trimming removed 6 bases at V and 8 bases at J, with 26 bases between. CDR3 DNA: TGTGCCAGCATCCCTTTCTCAAGACAGTCCCCTGGCGGCTACACCTTC. This codes for CASIPFSRQSPGGYTF.

The chain carries TRBV7-9 and TRBJ2-1; no definite D call. The CDR3 has 12 amino acids. The germline V gene encodes CDR1 SEHNR and CDR2 FQNEAQ (reference sequence). Deletions cut 5 bases from V and 10 bases from J, with 12 bases between. The CDR3 loop reads CASSPKSLEQFF. In DNA, the CDR3 is TGTGCCAGCAGCCCCAAGAGCCTGGAGCAGTTCTTC.

The chain carries TRBV5-1 and TRBJ2-5, with D perhaps TRBD2 (6 bases). Germline V gives CDR1 SGHRS, CDR2 YFSETQ. The ends were cut back, 1 base at V and 9 bases at J, with 10 bases in the middle. CDR3 size: 12 residues. Written as DNA, the CDR3 is TGCGCCAGCAGCTTGTGGGGGGAGGCCCAGTACTTC. Translated, it gives CASSLWGEAQYF.

The rearrangement links TRBV7-9 to TRBJ1-4; a possible D gene is TRBD1 (5 bases). The germline V gene has CDR1 SEHNR and CDR2 FQNEAQ (reference sequence). Between the trimmed V and J ends, which lost 1 base and 7 bases, there was a span of 13 bases. The CDR3 is 15 amino acids. CDR3: CASSLVRVYGEKLFF. DNA of the CDR3: TGTGCCAGCAGCTTAGTCAGGGTATATGGTGAAAAACTGTTTTTT.

J is TRBJ2-5 and V is TRBV9, with 10 bases aligning to TRBD2. The CDR3 totals 17 residues. Trimming at V came to 4 bases and at J to 3 bases, leaving 12 bases not matched to a gene. Germline CDR1 and CDR2: SGDLS and YYNGEE. The CDR3 spells CASSQRGAGGQEETQYF. The CDR3, as DNA: TGTGCCAGCAGCCAAAGGGGAGCGGGGGGGCAAGAAGAGACCCAGTACTTC.

The V and J genes are TRBV30 and TRBJ1-2; possible D gene TRBD1, 5 bases. CDR3 length: 22 amino acids. The germline CDR1 and CDR2 sequences are GTSNPN and SVGIG (reference sequence). V shed 0 bases and J shed 5 bases, with 37 bases lying between them. CDR3 sequence (DNA): TGTGCCTGGAGTGTACTGGGATCCCAGGTTCATGGCCCCACGCAACGGGGGTATGGCTACACCTTC. Protein sequence: CAWSVLGSQVHGPTQRGYGYTF.

The rearrangement links TRBV6-5 to TRBJ1-1, with D hard to call. Trimming stripped 7 bases from V and 1 base from J, with 16 bases between. Germline V lookup: CDR1 MNHEY, CDR2 SVGAGI. CDR3 length: 15 residues. DNA of the CDR3: TGTGCCAGCACCTTACTCCCATATGCGAACACTGAAGCTTTCTTT. It yields the protein CASTLLPYANTEAFF.

V usage is TRBV19 and J usage is TRBJ1-3; 8 bases map to TRBD1. V was pared by 5 bases and J by 0 bases, with 15 bases of the junction left unmatched. The CDR3 runs 19 residues. In germline, CDR1 is LNHDA, CDR2 SQIVND (reference sequence). This CDR3 reads CASSFTGGGLISSGNTIYF. CDR3 bases: TGTGCCAGTAGTTTCACAGGGGGGGGCCTCATTTCCTCTGGAAACACCATATATTTT. Full variable domain (remainder filled in from reference TRBV19 and TRBJ1-3): DGGITQSPKYLFRKEGQNVTLSCEQNLNHDAMYWYRQDPGQGLRLIYYSQIVNDFQKGDIAEGYSVSREKKESFPLTVTSAQKNPTAFYLCASSFTGGGLISSGNTIYFGEGSWLTVV.

The rearrangement links TRBV10-3 to TRBJ2-2, with 16 bases fitting TRBD2. Trimming cost V 9 bases and J 1 base; bases outside gene matches: 5. CDR1 is ENHRY and CDR2 is SYGVKD in the germline V gene. CDR3 length: 17 amino acids. For the CDR3, the DNA is TGTGCCATAACCGGGACTAGCGGGAGGGAGAACACCGGGGAGCTGTTTTTT. Translating gives CAITGTSGRENTGELFF.

The genes are TRBV7-3 and TRBJ2-2; TRBD1 is a possible D gene (6 bases). The germline gives CDR1 SGHTA, CDR2 FQGTGA. This CDR3 comprises 14 residues. Trimming pared 5 bases from V and 4 bases from J, leaving 11 bases between. CDR3 DNA: TGTGCCAGCAGCGGAGACAGGACCACCGGGGAGCTGTTTTTT. This gives the protein CASSGDRTTGELFF.

The chain carries TRBV7-2 and TRBJ1-5; D may be TRBD1 (5 bases). Trimming cost V 8 bases and J 3 bases, with 20 bases left between them. The CDR3 has 16 residues. Germline V gene data show CDR1 as SGHTA and CDR2 as FQGNSA. DNA of the CDR3: TGTGCCAGCGGCGACCAAGGGGTCCTCTCCAATCAGCCCCAGCATTTT. Residues: CASGDQGVLSNQPQHF.

V and J are TRBV5-1 and TRBJ2-3; 15 bases align to TRBD2. Looked up from germline, CDR1 is SGHRS and CDR2 is YFSETQ. CDR3 size: 15 residues. The junction had 2 bases not matched to a gene; V was cut back by 4 bases and J by 5 bases. CDR3 in amino acids: CASSEGLAGGDTQYF. CDR3 bases: TGCGCCAGCAGCGAGGGACTAGCGGGGGGAGATACGCAGTATTTT. The variable domain in full, completed from reference TRBV5-1 and TRBJ2-3, reads KAGVTQTPRYLIKTRGQQVTLSCSPISGHRSVSWYQQTPGQGLQFLFEYFSETQRNKGNFPGRFSGRQFSNSRSEMNVSTLELGDSALYLCASSEGLAGGDTQYFGPGTRLTVL.

In DNA, the CDR3 is TGTGCCAGCAGCTTAGGGTCCGGGGGAGTGACCTACGAGCAGTACTTC. This translates into CASSLGSGGVTYEQYF. The chain couples TRBV7-2 to TRBJ2-7, with D tentatively TRBD2 (6 bases). This CDR3 is built from 16 residues. CDR1 SGHTA and CDR2 FQGNSA come from the germline V gene. Trimming pared 1 base from V and 2 bases from J, leaving 15 bases between.

The rearrangement uses TRBV6-5 and TRBJ1-4, with 8 bases identical to TRBD1. The CDR3 is 13 amino acids. V lost 5 bases and J lost 8; bases outside the gene matches: 4. Germline V gene lookup returns CDR1 MNHEY and CDR2 SVGAGI. The CDR3 loop is CASSIYRGEKLFF. CDR3 coding DNA: TGTGCCAGCAGTATATACAGGGGGGAAAAACTGTTTTTT.

The chain combines TRBV2 with TRBJ2-5; 16 bases are shared with TRBD2. V gave up 7 bases and J gave up 5 bases; unmatched junction bases: 7. The CDR3 extends over 16 amino acids. Per germline, CDR1 SNHLY and CDR2 FYNNEI. The CDR3, as DNA: TGTGCCAGCAATAAGGGACTAGCGGGGGGGAAGGAGACCCAGTACTTC. Translation: CASNKGLAGGKETQYF.

The genes are TRBV19 and TRBJ1-6; the D is unclear. Germline CDR1 reads LNHDA; CDR2 reads SQIVND (reference sequence). The ends were cut back, 5 bases at V and 9 bases at J, with 14 bases in the middle. The CDR3 length is 14 residues. In DNA, the CDR3 is TGTGCCAGTAGTGAATCAGGCTTAAGTTCACCCCTCCACTTT. This codes for CASSESGLSSPLHF.

V is TRBV5-1 and J is TRBJ2-3; TRBD1 is a possible D gene (6 bases). The CDR3 length is 15 residues. Trimming shortened V by 5 bases and J by 6 bases, and 19 bases separated the two germline ends. The V gene's germline CDR1 is SGHRS and CDR2 YFSETQ. CDR3 coding DNA: TGCGCCAGCAGAACCGGAGTGGCAGGGGTTGATACGCAGTATTTT. Residues: CASRTGVAGVDTQYF.

The chain has TRBV18 and TRBJ2-7; 9 nucleotides line up with TRBD2. Per the germline V gene, CDR1 is KGHSH and CDR2 is LQKENI. V dropped 3 bases and J dropped 3; count of bases not matched to a gene: 3. The CDR3 loop spans 14 amino acids. CDR3 DNA: TGTGCCAGCTCACCCGGGACTAGCTTCTACGAGCAGTACTTC. This codes for CASSPGTSFYEQYF.

The gene calls are TRBV28 and TRBJ2-1, with 11 bases lining up with TRBD1. V lost 0 bases and J lost 5; bases outside the gene matches: 3. The germline V gene has CDR1 MDHEN and CDR2 SYDVKM. This CDR3 is built from 16 residues. CDR3 nucleotide sequence: TGTGCCAGCAGTTTATGGGGGACAGGGGGGCACAATGAGCAGTTCTTC. This codes for CASSLWGTGGHNEQFF.

V gene TRBV19 combines with J gene TRBJ2-3; 7 bases are shared with TRBD2. The CDR3 spans 12 residues. J was trimmed by 4 bases and V by 6 bases; bases with no gene match: 1. The V gene's germline CDR1 is LNHDA and CDR2 SQIVND (reference sequence). CDR3 protein: CASRRGSDTQYF. The DNA of the CDR3 is TGTGCCAGTAGGCGGGGGTCAGATACGCAGTATTTT.

V usage is TRBV7-9 and J usage is TRBJ1-4; D remains unclear. The germline V and J ends were trimmed by 0 bases and 7 bases, with 6 bases remaining between them. This CDR3 comprises 13 residues. Germline loops: CDR1 SEHNR, CDR2 FQNEAQ (reference sequence). CDR3: CASSLAPVEKLFF. The CDR3 DNA sequence: TGTGCCAGCAGCTTAGCTCCAGTTGAAAAACTGTTTTTT.

This rearrangement joins TRBV6-5 to TRBJ1-6, with 9 bases identical to TRBD1. CDR1 is MNHEY, CDR2 SVGAGI, per germline. The length of the CDR3 is 16 residues. Trimming took 4 bases from V and 5 from J; bases not matched to a gene: 6. As DNA, the CDR3 is TGTGCCAGCAGTTGGGGGACAGGGAGTAATAATTCACCCCTCCACTTT. Residues: CASSWGTGSNNSPLHF.

DNA of the CDR3: TGTGCCAGCAGCTTAAGGGGACTAGCGGGAACCCGATCAACGCAGTATTTT. It specifies CASSLRGLAGTRSTQYF. The chain is built from TRBV7-3 and TRBJ2-3; 13 bases agree with TRBD2. CDR3 length: 17 residues. Trimming took 1 base from V and 9 from J; bases not matched to a gene: 10. From germline, CDR1 is SGHTA and CDR2 FQGTGA. Full variable domain (remainder filled in from reference TRBV7-3 and TRBJ2-3): GAGVSQTPSNKVTEKGKYVELRCDPISGHTALYWYRQSLGQGPEFLIYFQGTGAADDSGLPNDRFFAVRPEGSVSTLKIQRTERGDSAVYLCASSLRGLAGTRSTQYFGPGTRLTVL.

The chain uses TRBV30 and TRBJ1-4; D uncertain. Trimming pared 2 bases from V and 0 bases from J, leaving 13 bases between. The CDR3 covers 16 residues. Germline V gives CDR1 GTSNPN, CDR2 SVGIG (reference sequence). The CDR3, as DNA: TGTGCCTGGAGTTTAGGCGGAGGTGCAACTAATGAAAAACTGTTTTTT. As protein: CAWSLGGGATNEKLFF.

This clone has just one count. J is TRBJ1-2 and V is TRBV7-3, with TRBD1 identical over 7 bases. V was pared by 5 bases and J by 3 bases, with 9 bases of the junction left unmatched. In germline, CDR1 is SGHTA, CDR2 FQGTGA. This CDR3 comprises 15 residues. As DNA, the CDR3 is TGTGCCAGCAGCGCCCGAGGGGGCGCGGACTATGGCTACACCTTC. Amino acids: CASSARGGADYGYTF.